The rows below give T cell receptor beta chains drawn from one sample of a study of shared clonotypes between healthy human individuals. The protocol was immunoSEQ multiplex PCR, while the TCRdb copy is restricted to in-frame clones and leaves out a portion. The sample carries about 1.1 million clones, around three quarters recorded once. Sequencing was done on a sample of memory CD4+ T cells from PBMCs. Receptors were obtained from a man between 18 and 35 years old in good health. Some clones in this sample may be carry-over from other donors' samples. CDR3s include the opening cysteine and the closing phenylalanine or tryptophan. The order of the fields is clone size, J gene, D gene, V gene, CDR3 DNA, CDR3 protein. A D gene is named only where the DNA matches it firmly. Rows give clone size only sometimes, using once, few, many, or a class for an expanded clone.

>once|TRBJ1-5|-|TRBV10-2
TGCGCCAGCAGTGAGTCCACGTTAGATCAGCCCCAGCATTTT
CASSESTLDQPQHF
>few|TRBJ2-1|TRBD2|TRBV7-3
TGTGCCAGCAGCACCCCCGCGGAGGGGAGGGTGGTCGATGAGCAGTTCTTC
CASSTPAEGRVVDEQFF
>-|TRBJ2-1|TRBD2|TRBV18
TGTGCCAGCTCACCACTAGCGGGAGGACCTCACAATGAGCAGTTCTTC
CASSPLAGGPHNEQFF
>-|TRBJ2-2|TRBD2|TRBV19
TGTGCCAGTAGTCCGGGACTAGCGGGAGATACCGGGGAGCTGTTTTTT
CASSPGLAGDTGELFF
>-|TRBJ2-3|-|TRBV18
TGTGCCAGCTCACCGGAGGATACGCAGTATTTT
CASSPEDTQYF
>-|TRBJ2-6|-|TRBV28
TGTGCCAGCAGTCCGAGGTTTTCTGAGGCCAACGTCCTGACTTTC
CASSPRFSEANVLTF
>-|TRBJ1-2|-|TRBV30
TGTGCCTGGAGTGTACTCCCCGCATCTGGCTACACCTTC
CAWSVLPASGYTF
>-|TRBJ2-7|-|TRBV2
TGTGCCAGCAAGGCTAGCTTCTACGAGCAGTACTTC
CASKASFYEQYF
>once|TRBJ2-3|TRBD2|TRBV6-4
TGTGCCAGCAGTGACATAGCGGGAGCGGATACGCAGTATTTT
CASSDIAGADTQYF
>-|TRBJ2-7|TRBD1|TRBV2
TGTGCCAGCAGAAAGTTGGTCCAGGGGGCTCGTGAGCAGTACTTC
CASRKLVQGAREQYF
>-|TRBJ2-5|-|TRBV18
TGTGCCAGCTCACACACAGGGTTGGAAGGGGACCAAGAGACCCAGTACTTC
CASSHTGLEGDQETQYF
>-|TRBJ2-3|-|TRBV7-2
TGTGCCAGCAGCCCGACAGGATCGGGCACAGATACGCAGTATTTT
CASSPTGSGTDTQYF
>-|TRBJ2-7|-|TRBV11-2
TGTGCCAGCATCCCATCCTCGGGACTCACCTACGAGCAGTACTTC
CASIPSSGLTYEQYF
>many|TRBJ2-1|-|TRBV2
TGTGCCAGCAGCGACTGGGGCTTCTCCTACAATGAGCAGTTCTTC
CASSDWGFSYNEQFF
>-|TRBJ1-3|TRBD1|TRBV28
TGTGCCAGCAGTTTTGTTTCCACCCCAGGGACAGCCCGTTCTGGAAACACCATATATTTT
CASSFVSTPGTARSGNTIYF
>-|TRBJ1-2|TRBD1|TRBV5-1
TGCGCCAGCAGCCTACAGGACAGGTATAACTATGGCTACACCTTC
CASSLQDRYNYGYTF
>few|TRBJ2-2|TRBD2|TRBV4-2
TGTGCCAGCAGCCACCGGGGGACTAGCGGATTAAACACCGGGGAGCTGTTTTTT
CASSHRGTSGLNTGELFF
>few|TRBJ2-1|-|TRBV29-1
TGCAGCGTCTTGGGAGCCCAACCCTACAATGAGCAGTTCTTC
CSVLGAQPYNEQFF
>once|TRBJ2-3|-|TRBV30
TGTGCCTGGAGTAAAATCACAGATACGCAGTATTTT
CAWSKITDTQYF
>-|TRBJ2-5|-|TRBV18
TGTGCCAGCTCCCCCCAGCGGGCGGGCCAAGAGACCCAGTACTTC
CASSPQRAGQETQYF
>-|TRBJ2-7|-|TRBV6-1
TGTGCCAGCACCCGCCTGTCCTACGAGCAGTACTTC
CASTRLSYEQYF
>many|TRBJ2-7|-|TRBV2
TGTGCCAGCAGACCTCTAGCGTCCAGCTCCTACGAGCAGTACTTC
CASRPLASSSYEQYF
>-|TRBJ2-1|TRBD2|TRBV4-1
TGCGCCAGCAGCCGGGCTAGCGGGAGGGTTGAGCAGTTCTTC
CASSRASGRVEQFF
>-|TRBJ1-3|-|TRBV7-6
TGTGCCAGCAGCTTTGCCGCAGGCTCCTCTGGAAACACCATATATTTT
CASSFAAGSSGNTIYF
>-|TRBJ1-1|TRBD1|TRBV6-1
TGTGCCAGCAGTGCCAGGGGGTCGGACACTGAAGCTTTCTTT
CASSARGSDTEAFF
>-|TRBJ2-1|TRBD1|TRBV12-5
TGTGCTAGTGCCGAGGGACAGGGGAAGGCGAATGAGCAGTTCTTC
CASAEGQGKANEQFF
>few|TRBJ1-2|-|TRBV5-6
TGTGCCAGCAGCTTGACCTACAGTAGCTATGGCTACACCTTC
CASSLTYSSYGYTF
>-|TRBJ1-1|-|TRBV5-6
TGTGCCAGCAAACTCTACAACAGGGACACTGAAGCTTTCTTT
CASKLYNRDTEAFF
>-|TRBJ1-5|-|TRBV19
TGTGCCAGTTTAACTATTGGGGGCGTTGGCAATCAGCCCCAGCATTTT
CASLTIGGVGNQPQHF
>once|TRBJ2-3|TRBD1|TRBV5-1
TGCGCCAGCAGCTTGGACAGGGGGTGGGATACGCAGTATTTT
CASSLDRGWDTQYF
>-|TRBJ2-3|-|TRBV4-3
TGCGCCAGCAGCCAAAGTGCTGATGGCACAGATACGCAGTATTTT
CASSQSADGTDTQYF
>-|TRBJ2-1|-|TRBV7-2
TGTGCCAGCAGCTTAACGAGGGATAGAAATGAGCAGTTCTTC
CASSLTRDRNEQFF
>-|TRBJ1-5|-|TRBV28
TGTGCCAGCAGTTTACCTGGGGACGCCCGCAGGCAGCCCCAGCATTTT
CASSLPGDARRQPQHF
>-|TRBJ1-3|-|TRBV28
TGTGCCAGCAGTTCTGGAAAGTTCTCTGGAAACACCATATATTTT
CASSSGKFSGNTIYF